A selection of T cell receptor beta chains follows, all from one sample in a study of beta chain features in type 1 diabetes. Data came from immunoSEQ multiplex PCR; TCRdb stores just in-frame clones and leaves some out. The sample has hundreds of thousands of clones, roughly a sixth seen once. Source material: naive CD4+ T cells from blood. The receptors stem from a man younger than 35 in good health. Both conserved end residues are part of each CDR3. Each record gives: clone size, V gene, D gene, J gene, CDR3 DNA, CDR3 protein. D genes are given only for firm matches. Only part of the rows carry a size: once, few, many, or a class if the clone is expanded.

NA	TRBV6-5	NA	TRBJ1-4	TGTGCCAGCAGTAGAGATTCATCAACTAATGAAAAACTGTTTTTT	CASSRDSSTNEKLFF
NA	TRBV28	TRBD1	TRBJ1-1	TGTGCCAGCGGGTCAACAGGGGTGAACACTGAAGCTTTCTTT	CASGSTGVNTEAFF
NA	TRBV9	NA	TRBJ2-5	TGTGCCAGCAGCGTAGGGAGTAGCTGGGAGACCCAGTACTTC	CASSVGSSWETQYF
NA	TRBV5-5	NA	TRBJ2-1	TGTGCCAGCAGCTTCCTACAGGCCGTCTCCAATGTCGAGCAGTTCTTC	CASSFLQAVSNVEQFF
NA	TRBV20-1	NA	TRBJ2-7	TGCAGTGCCCTGGGAGGCGAGCAGTACTTC	CSALGGEQYF
NA	TRBV7-2	NA	TRBJ1-1	TGTGCCAGCAGCCAATTATCTAGCAACGCTGAAGCTTTCTTT	CASSQLSSNAEAFF
NA	TRBV5-1	NA	TRBJ2-3	TGCGCCAGCAGCTCTCACCTACAGGAGTATACGCAGTATTTT	CASSSHLQEYTQYF
NA	TRBV5-1	NA	TRBJ2-5	TGCGCCAGCAGCTTGGCTTGGGGGGTTATTACGGAGACCCAGTACTTC	CASSLAWGVITETQYF
few	TRBV14	NA	TRBJ2-3	TGTGCCAGCAGCCACCAGCGACTAGGTCAAGGGACAGATACGCAGTATTTT	CASSHQRLGQGTDTQYF
few	TRBV7-2	NA	TRBJ2-1	TGTGCCAGCAGCTCCCGCGGTCCGGGACACTCCTACAATGAGCAGTTCTTC	CASSSRGPGHSYNEQFF
few	TRBV11-2	TRBD1	TRBJ2-7	TGTGCCAGCAGCTTAGGACGGCGACAGGGAACGGGCGAGCAGTACTTC	CASSLGRRQGTGEQYF
NA	TRBV19	TRBD2	TRBJ2-1	TGTGCCAGTATTCCGACTAGCGGGAGTTTAGATGAGCAGTTCTTC	CASIPTSGSLDEQFF
few	TRBV5-1	TRBD1	TRBJ1-5	TGCGCCAGCAGCAGGACAGGGGTCTCCAATCAGCCCCAGCATTTT	CASSRTGVSNQPQHF
few	TRBV20-1	NA	TRBJ2-7	TGCAGTGCTAGGGCGACCTACGAGCAGTACTTC	CSARATYEQYF
NA	TRBV18	TRBD1	TRBJ2-3	TGTGCCAGCTCCCCCAGGACAGGGGCCCAATCCACAGATACGCAGTATTTT	CASSPRTGAQSTDTQYF
NA	TRBV11-2	NA	TRBJ2-1	TGTGCCAGCAGCTTAGTGGTCAGCGACAATGAGCAGTTCTTC	CASSLVVSDNEQFF
NA	TRBV6-1	TRBD1	TRBJ2-7	TGTGCCAGCAGGGAGTGGGACAGGGGGGTCGACGAGCAGTACTTC	CASREWDRGVDEQYF
NA	TRBV7-6	TRBD2	TRBJ2-1	TGTGCCAGCAGCACTCGACTAGCGGGAAGCTCCTACAATGAGCAGTTCTTC	CASSTRLAGSSYNEQFF
NA	TRBV7-2	TRBD1	TRBJ2-5	TGTGCCAGCAGCCGGGACAGGGCGGCCCAGTACTTC	CASSRDRAAQYF
few	TRBV7-2	TRBD2	TRBJ2-3	TGTGCCAGCAGCAGGACTAGCCTTTCGGATACGCAGTATTTT	CASSRTSLSDTQYF
few	TRBV7-2	NA	TRBJ1-1	TGTGCCAGCAGCTTAGTGTTGGGATTGAACACTGAAGCTTTCTTT	CASSLVLGLNTEAFF
few	TRBV7-8	TRBD1	TRBJ1-4	TGTGCCAGCAGCTCCGACAGGGTAACTTTCGAAAAACTGTTTTTT	CASSSDRVTFEKLFF
few	TRBV9	NA	TRBJ2-3	TGTGCCAGCACGCGCGGTGATACAGATACGCAGTATTTT	CASTRGDTDTQYF
few	TRBV4-1	TRBD2	TRBJ2-1	TGCGCCAGCAGGCGTGTGGCGGGAGGGCCCGATGAGCAGTTCTTC	CASRRVAGGPDEQFF
NA	TRBV9	NA	TRBJ2-1	TGTGCCAGCAGCGTCGGGGATAACTCCTACAATGAGCAGTTCTTC	CASSVGDNSYNEQFF
NA	TRBV18	NA	TRBJ1-2	TGTGCCAGCTCGCAAGGGGTGGGCGGCTACACCTTC	CASSQGVGGYTF
NA	TRBV7-2	TRBD2	TRBJ2-1	TGTGCCAGCAGCGCGCCGACTAGCGGGGGGGCCCCATACAATGAGCAGTTCTTC	CASSAPTSGGAPYNEQFF
few	TRBV10-3	NA	TRBJ1-2	TGTGCCATCAGTGCAACTGCCGATGGCTACACCTTC	CAISATADGYTF
few	TRBV4-2	NA	TRBJ1-2	TGTGCCAGCAGCCCCCGAGTACGGGGGGACTATGGCTACACCTTC	CASSPRVRGDYGYTF
NA	TRBV7-2	TRBD2	TRBJ2-1	TGTGCCAGCCGGGGGACGGGAGGATACAATGAGCAGTTCTTC	CASRGTGGYNEQFF
NA	TRBV6-5	TRBD2	TRBJ2-1	TGTGCCAGCAGTAACTTGGGACTAGCGGACGGTAATGAGCAGTTCTTC	CASSNLGLADGNEQFF
few	TRBV18	TRBD2	TRBJ2-5	TGTGCCAGCTCCCTAGCGGGGGCGCAAGAGACCCAGTACTTC	CASSLAGAQETQYF
NA	TRBV19	NA	TRBJ2-1	TGTGCCAGTAGTTCCATCCCAGGGCGGAATGAGCAGTTCTTC	CASSSIPGRNEQFF
NA	TRBV7-2	TRBD1	TRBJ2-7	TGTGCCAGCAGCTTGGGACAGGGGTTGACCTACGAGCAGTACTTC	CASSLGQGLTYEQYF
NA	TRBV5-6	NA	TRBJ2-7	TGTGCCAGCAGCTTTTCAGGGGTCTACGAGCAGTACTTC	CASSFSGVYEQYF
NA	TRBV5-4	NA	TRBJ2-3	TGTGCCAGCAGCTCCACTGGGCAGGGCGGCACAGATACGCAGTATTTT	CASSSTGQGGTDTQYF
few	TRBV7-3	NA	TRBJ1-1	TGTGCCAGCAGCCAGGACCGCGGGACTGAAGCTTTCTTT	CASSQDRGTEAFF
few	TRBV5-4	TRBD2	TRBJ2-1	TGTGCCAGCAGCGAAGGGACTAGCGGGGGGAGAAGCTCCTACAATGAGCAGTTCTTC	CASSEGTSGGRSSYNEQFF
NA	TRBV5-6	NA	TRBJ1-1	TGTGCCAGCAGCTTGTCCGCAGGTGAAGCTTTCTTT	CASSLSAGEAFF
few	TRBV7-9	NA	TRBJ1-1	TGTGCCAGCAGCTTAGTACAGAAAAACACTGAAGCTTTCTTT	CASSLVQKNTEAFF
NA	TRBV7-2	NA	TRBJ1-2	TGTGCCAGCAGACTAGGACAGACAAGCTATGGCTACACCTTC	CASRLGQTSYGYTF
NA	TRBV9	NA	TRBJ2-5	TGTGCCAGCAGCCAAGGACACCAAGAGACCCAGTACTTC	CASSQGHQETQYF